This entry lists 9 T cell receptor beta chains sequenced from one sample in a study of T cell changes during pregnancy in multiple sclerosis. The method was immunoSEQ multiplex PCR; TCRdb's version includes in-frame clones alone and lacks a portion of them. This table holds 40,000 or so clones, over 75% found once. Specimen: CD8+ T cells from peripheral blood mononuclear cells, collected in the first trimester of pregnancy. The source of these receptors is a female donor with multiple sclerosis, enrolled in a pregnancy study.

V is TRBV6-5 and J is TRBJ1-2; tentative D call: TRBD1 (5 bases). The CDR3 totals 13 residues. Germline-derived CDR1 and CDR2 are MNHEY and SVGAGI. V lost 6 bases, J lost 4 bases, and 12 bases lay in between. For the CDR3, the DNA is TGTGCCAGCAGGCAGACAGAAACCTATGGCTACACCTTC. Protein: CASRQTETYGYTF.

The V and J genes are TRBV5-4 and TRBJ1-2, with a weak D call TRBD1 (5 bases). This CDR3 is 16 amino acids long. Germline loops: CDR1 SGHNT, CDR2 YYREEE (reference sequence). Trimming removed 4 bases at V and 4 bases at J, with 20 bases between. In DNA form, the CDR3 reads TGTGCCAGCAGCCCGAACCTTGAAGCAGGGCCCTATGGCTACACCTTC. This codes for CASSPNLEAGPYGYTF.

The rearrangement links TRBV6-4 to TRBJ2-1; no clear D gene. V shed 4 bases and J shed 6 bases, with 10 bases lying between them. The CDR3 is 13 residues long. CDR1 and CDR2 from the germline V gene are MRHNA and SNTAGT. CDR3 coding DNA: TGTGCCAGCAGTGCTAGTAGCAGCAATGAGCAGTTCTTC. Protein product: CASSASSSNEQFF.

V gene TRBV13 combines with J gene TRBJ2-3; 9 bases fit TRBD2. J gave up 4 bases and V 6 bases, and 11 bases lay outside the gene matches. Germline loops: CDR1 PRHDT, CDR2 FYEKMQ (reference sequence). The CDR3 has 16 residues. In nucleotides, the CDR3 is TGTGCCAGCAGGGGAGCGACTAGCGGAAATTCAGATACGCAGTATTTT. It is translated as CASRGATSGNSDTQYF.

The V call is TRBV30, the J call TRBJ1-2, with 11 bases identical to TRBD1. The CDR3 length is 18 residues. V shed 8 bases, J shed 6 bases, and the junction held 23 bases outside the gene matches. Germline V gives CDR1 GTSNPN, CDR2 SVGIG (reference sequence). For the CDR3, the DNA is TGTGCCAGAACAGTACACCGTAATACCGGGACAGGGGGTCATGGCTACACCTTC. Protein: CARTVHRNTGTGGHGYTF.

This chain joins TRBV6-5 and TRBJ2-1, with D unresolved. The CDR3 runs to 14 residues. Deletions cut 2 bases from V and 8 bases from J, with 13 bases between. Germline-derived CDR1 and CDR2 are MNHEY and SVGAGI. CDR3 loop: CASSYGPTTYEQFF. The CDR3 nucleotides read TGTGCCAGCAGTTACGGTCCCACAACGTATGAGCAGTTCTTC.

V usage is TRBV27 and J usage is TRBJ1-2; 8 nucleotides align to TRBD1. CDR1 is MNHEY and CDR2 is SMNVEV in the germline V gene (reference sequence). V gave up 0 bases and J gave up 0 bases; unmatched junction bases: 6. The CDR3 is 17 amino acids. The CDR3 spells CASSLSGTGEPNYGYTF. The CDR3 DNA sequence: TGTGCCAGCAGTTTATCAGGGACAGGCGAACCTAACTATGGCTACACCTTC.

This clone has a single count. This rearrangement joins TRBV27 to TRBJ1-5; 7 positions agree with TRBD1. The length of the CDR3 is 16 residues. Germline CDR1 MNHEY, CDR2 SMNVEV (reference sequence). V trimming: 5 bases; J trimming: 9 bases; junction bases outside the gene matches: 16. The CDR3 sequence is CASSPDPTGNVRPQHF. CDR3 nucleotides: TGTGCCAGCAGTCCAGACCCGACAGGGAACGTCCGGCCCCAGCATTTT.

The chain has TRBV7-2 and TRBJ2-5; no firm D call. The V end was cut by 3 bases, the J end by 3 bases, with 11 bases between. Germline V lookup: CDR1 SGHTA, CDR2 FQGNSA. CDR3 size: 14 residues. The CDR3 is CASSLLRIKETQYF. In DNA form, the CDR3 reads TGTGCCAGCAGCTTGCTTAGAATTAAAGAGACCCAGTACTTC.